This T cell receptor beta chain was identified in a study of blood T cell repertoires in COVID-19. Study-wide context: Sources were T cells, B-cell-depleted T cells, or PBMCs; the material itself was cDNA or gDNA.

Some clones are missing from TCRdb's copy, which holds only in-frame ones; the method was immunoSEQ multiplex PCR. Among 200,000 to 250,000 clones listed, 86% were seen once. This sequence originates from a woman younger than 45 who had recovered from COVID-19. Sequenced material: peripheral blood.

The CDR3 DNA sequence: TGTGCCAGCAGCTCCCGCCGCGGGACAGGGGAGTACGGTACGCAGTATTTT. Translating gives CASSSRRGTGEYGTQYF. V and J are TRBV7-6 and TRBJ2-3; 10 bases map to TRBD1. Germline assignment: CDR1 SGHVS and CDR2 FNYEAQ. V was pared by 4 bases and J by 8 bases, with 15 bases of the junction left unmatched. This CDR3 has 17 residues.